This T cell receptor (beta chain) comes out of a study of T cell repertoires in cytomegalovirus infection. The CDR3 has 15 amino acids. Germline-derived CDR1 and CDR2 are MGHRA and YSYEKL. The V end was cut by 1 base, the J end by 4 bases, with 14 bases between. The table lists this clonotype with a few counts. In TCRdb, the reads were re-called with MiXCR into one record per CDR3 protein. This table has about 740,000 distinct CDR3 sequences, approximately 34% appearing once. The TCR comes from a human donor in good health (CMV status not recorded). Some clones in this sample may be carry-over from other donors' samples. The specimen was PBMCs. The chain links TRBV4-1 to TRBJ2-7; D perhaps matches TRBD2 (6 bases). The CDR3 reads CASSQVGGSIYEQYF. The DNA of the CDR3 is TGCGCCAGCAGCCAAGTAGGAGGGAGTATATACGAGCAGTACTTC.